Presented here are 25 T cell receptor beta chains from one specimen sequenced in a study of shared clonotypes between healthy human individuals. Only in-frame clones appear in the TCRdb table, and some are missing; sequencing was by immunoSEQ multiplex PCR. The sample lists around 2.5 million clones; 80% to 95% were seen once. Sequenced input: naive CD4+ T cells from PBMCs. The subset here: CD45RA+ positively selected. These receptors were collected from a young man in good health. Some clones in this sample may be carry-over from other donors' samples.

This clone was observed once. The chain joins TRBV9 to TRBJ1-6; D not certain. The V gene's germline CDR1 is SGDLS and CDR2 YYNGEE. This CDR3 is built from 15 residues. The germline V and J ends were trimmed by 3 bases and 8 bases, with 15 bases remaining between them. The DNA of the CDR3 is TGTGCCAGCAGCGCCCAGTGGAACCTGGATTCACCCCTCCACTTT. Amino acid sequence: CASSAQWNLDSPLHF.

This clone was detected only once. The chain employs TRBV19 and TRBJ2-1, with 11 bases that match TRBD2. This CDR3 spans 19 amino acids. The junction had 10 bases not matched to a gene; V was cut back by 3 bases and J by 0 bases. Germline assignment: CDR1 LNHDA and CDR2 SQIVND (reference sequence). This chain's CDR3 is CASSIGTSGYRRSYNEQFF. CDR3 bases: TGTGCCAGTAGTATCGGGACTAGCGGATACAGACGCTCCTACAATGAGCAGTTCTTC.

The chain couples TRBV6-1 to TRBJ2-7; possibly TRBD1 for D (6 bases). V lost 1 base and J lost 3, with 10 bases in between. Per germline, CDR1 MNHNS and CDR2 SASEGT. The CDR3 spans 14 residues. The CDR3 sequence is CASSEVGQIYEQYF. In DNA form, the CDR3 reads TGTGCCAGCAGTGAAGTCGGACAGATCTACGAGCAGTACTTC.

This chain connects TRBV6-6 to TRBJ2-7, with TRBD2 identical over 10 bases. The V gene end was trimmed by 6 bases and the J gene end by 3 bases; junction bases not matched to a gene: 5. The CDR3 totals 14 residues. The V gene's germline CDR1 is MNHNY and CDR2 SVGAGI (reference sequence). Written as DNA, the CDR3 is TGTGCCAGCAGGAGACTAGCGGGTAGCTACGAGCAGTACTTC. Protein: CASRRLAGSYEQYF.

The chain recombines TRBV5-4 with TRBJ2-3, with 7 bases identical to TRBD1. The CDR3 is 14 amino acids. Trimming removed 4 bases from V and 2 bases from J; junction bases left unmatched: 4. Per germline, CDR1 SGHNT and CDR2 YYREEE (reference sequence). The DNA of the CDR3 is TGTGCCAGCAGCCAGCAGGGGGTCACAGATACGCAGTATTTT. It specifies CASSQQGVTDTQYF.

The rearrangement uses TRBV29-1 and TRBJ2-3, with 12 bases identical to TRBD1. Germline V lookup: CDR1 SQVTM, CDR2 ANQGSEA. After removal of 8 bases from V and 6 bases from J, the junction contained 9 bases not matched to a gene. This CDR3 comprises 14 residues. The CDR3 coding sequence is TGCAGCATAGAACCGGGACAGGGGGCTGATACGCAGTATTTT. It encodes CSIEPGQGADTQYF.

This rearrangement joins TRBV7-2 to TRBJ2-7, with TRBD1 as a possible D gene (5 bases). The germline CDR1 and CDR2 sequences are SGHTA and FQGNSA. The CDR3 runs 14 residues. Trimming took 1 base from V and 2 from J, leaving 9 bases between them. This chain's CDR3 is CASSLEQGTYEQYF. CDR3 DNA: TGTGCCAGCAGCTTAGAGCAGGGAACCTACGAGCAGTACTTC.

The chain links TRBV5-5 to TRBJ2-7; the match to TRBD2 covers 15 bases. Trimming at V came to 3 bases and at J to 4 bases, leaving 11 bases not matched to a gene. Germline-derived CDR1 and CDR2 are SGHKS and YYEKEE (reference sequence). CDR3 length: 18 residues. CDR3 loop: CASSSGTSGRPRLYEQYF. The CDR3 nucleotides read TGTGCCAGCAGCTCGGGGACTAGCGGGAGGCCTCGCCTGTACGAGCAGTACTTC.

Comments on this clone: Within the sample, other DNA sequences also encode this same CDR3. The V gene is TRBV18, the J gene TRBJ2-3; 8 nucleotides line up with TRBD1. The V gene's germline CDR1 is KGHSH and CDR2 LQKENI. This CDR3 contains 14 residues. With V trimmed by 3 bases and J by 4 bases, 3 bases remained unmatched. The CDR3 sequence is CASSPGQGPDTQYF. CDR3 nucleotides: TGTGCCAGCTCACCCGGACAGGGTCCAGATACGCAGTATTTT.

The rearrangement links TRBV19 to TRBJ1-1; D uncertain. The CDR3 has 18 amino acids. The germline CDR1 and CDR2 sequences are LNHDA and SQIVND (reference sequence). Trimming took 4 bases from V and 0 from J, leaving 21 bases between them. The CDR3 spells CASSKVARFPLMNTEAFF. The CDR3 DNA sequence: TGTGCCAGTAGTAAAGTCGCCAGGTTCCCTTTAATGAACACTGAAGCTTTCTTT.

The chain uses TRBV18 and TRBJ2-7, with TRBD1 as a possible D gene (6 bases). CDR1 is KGHSH, CDR2 LQKENI, per germline. Trimming removed 5 bases at V and 1 base at J, with 18 bases between. The length of the CDR3 is 16 residues. CDR3 protein: CASSISGQSPSYEQYF. The CDR3 DNA reads TGTGCCAGCTCAATCAGCGGACAGTCTCCTTCCTACGAGCAGTACTTC.

This CDR3 is CASSLLGVGGDEQYF. In DNA form, the CDR3 reads TGCGCCAGCAGCTTGTTGGGGGTAGGGGGTGACGAGCAGTACTTC. J is TRBJ2-7 and V is TRBV5-1; D is perhaps TRBD1 (6 bases). The ends were cut back, 1 base at V and 5 bases at J, with 16 bases in the middle. The CDR3 consists of 15 residues. Germline CDR1 is SGHRS and CDR2 is YFSETQ.

The chain is built from TRBV6-1 and TRBJ2-7; D tentatively fits TRBD1 or TRBD2 (5 bases each). The V gene's germline CDR1 is MNHNS and CDR2 SASEGT. The CDR3 runs 15 residues. V was trimmed by 10 bases and J by 2 bases, leaving 21 bases between them. CDR3 residues: CAIKLIVQGPYEQYF. The CDR3 nucleotides read TGTGCCATCAAGCTAATAGTGCAGGGACCCTACGAGCAGTACTTC.

The V and J genes are TRBV19 and TRBJ1-2; 9 positions match TRBD1. Per the germline V gene, CDR1 is LNHDA and CDR2 is SQIVND (reference sequence). There are 16 residues in the CDR3. V shed 5 bases and J 3 bases; nucleotides not matched to a gene: 10. CDR3 in DNA: TGTGCCAGTAGTTTTGCCGGGACAGGGAGGTACTATGGCTACACCTTC. Protein: CASSFAGTGRYYGYTF.

The chain combines TRBV5-1 with TRBJ2-5; D is unresolved. V was trimmed by 4 bases and J by 4 bases, leaving 11 bases between them. Looked up from germline, CDR1 is SGHRS and CDR2 is YFSETQ. There are 13 residues in the CDR3. CDR3 nucleotides: TGCGCCAGCAGCCTATACCCCCGAGAGACCCAGTACTTC. It specifies CASSLYPRETQYF. Full variable domain (outside the CDR3, taken from reference TRBV5-1 and TRBJ2-5): KAGVTQTPRYLIKTRGQQVTLSCSPISGHRSVSWYQQTPGQGLQFLFEYFSETQRNKGNFPGRFSGRQFSNSRSEMNVSTLELGDSALYLCASSLYPRETQYFGPGTRLLVL.

The CDR3 DNA follows: TGCGCCAGCAGCCCCACCCGTGGCTACGAGCAGTACTTC. It codes for CASSPTRGYEQYF. The chain joins TRBV4-1 to TRBJ2-7; D call uncertain. This CDR3 is built from 13 residues. CDR1 and CDR2 from the germline V gene are MGHRA and YSYEKL. The V and J ends lost 4 bases and 3 bases respectively, with 10 bases between them.

A single count supports this clone. This sequence joins TRBV6-1 and TRBJ1-3; D is perhaps TRBD1 (5 bases). Germline-derived CDR1 and CDR2 are MNHNS and SASEGT. The length of the CDR3 is 19 residues. The V end was cut by 1 base, the J end by 1 base, with 20 bases between. CDR3 loop: CASSEDRWAGSSSGNTIYF. CDR3 DNA sequence: TGTGCCAGCAGTGAAGATCGGTGGGCAGGGAGTAGTTCTGGAAACACCATATATTTT.

The CDR3 region is CSVRGAFSSYEQYF. The DNA for the CDR3 is TGCAGCGTCCGGGGGGCGTTCAGCTCCTACGAGCAGTACTTC. The rearrangement links TRBV29-1 to TRBJ2-7, with D perhaps matching TRBD2 (7 bases). Per the germline V gene, CDR1 is SQVTM and CDR2 is ANQGSEA. The CDR3 spans 14 residues. Trimming shortened V by 6 bases and J by 0 bases, and 15 bases separated the two germline ends.

The chain has TRBV10-3 and TRBJ1-3; weak D call: TRBD1 (5 bases). The CDR3 length is 17 residues. Germline values: CDR1 ENHRY, CDR2 SYGVKD. Trimming left V 3 bases short and J 0 bases short, with 15 bases between. This chain's CDR3 is CAISERTPSLSGNTIYF. The CDR3 DNA follows: TGTGCCATCAGTGAACGGACACCGAGTCTCTCTGGAAACACCATATATTTT.

The chain carries TRBV5-1 and TRBJ1-4; D gene ambiguous. Looked up from germline, CDR1 is SGHRS and CDR2 is YFSETQ. The CDR3 has 14 amino acids. Between the trimmed V and J ends, which lost 4 bases and 8 bases, there was a span of 15 bases. CDR3 in amino acids: CASSNGLRGEKLFF. Here the CDR3 DNA reads TGCGCCAGCAGCAACGGGCTCCGGGGAGAAAAACTGTTTTTT.

Note on this clone: This CDR3 is also generated by other DNA sequences in the sample. The V and J genes are TRBV5-1 and TRBJ2-7; D not resolved. With 4 bases removed from V and 4 bases from J, the gap between germline ends came to 6 bases. CDR1 and CDR2 (germline): SGHRS, YFSETQ. CDR3 length: 11 residues. CDR3 DNA: TGCGCCAGCAGCCCAGGTTACGAGCAGTACTTC. It codes for CASSPGYEQYF.

On this clone: One junction end does not reproduce the germline sequence, and a read error may be involved. V and J are TRBV6-5 and TRBJ2-1, with TRBD2 matching over 8 bases. From germline, CDR1 is MNHEY and CDR2 SVGAGI. This CDR3 has 16 amino acids. The CDR3 loop reads CASRYWSGGAYNEQFF. The CDR3 DNA reads TGTGCCAGCAGGTACTGGTCGGGGGGGGCCTACAATGAGCAGTTCTTC.

This clone was counted a single time. The chain uses TRBV13 and TRBJ1-4; TRBD1 matches at 11 bases. The CDR3 is 15 residues long. The J segment lost 14 bases and the V segment lost 5 bases, leaving 13 bases of the junction unmatched. Germline V lookup: CDR1 PRHDT, CDR2 FYEKMQ (reference sequence). The CDR3 loop reads CASSAYGQGAVRLFF. CDR3 coding DNA: TGTGCCAGCAGCGCCTATGGACAGGGGGCAGTCCGGCTGTTTTTT.

There are many counts of this clone. The J gene is TRBJ2-3, the V gene TRBV11-2; the match to TRBD2 covers 11 bases. V lost 11 bases and J lost 4; bases outside the gene matches: 2. In germline, CDR1 is SGHAT, CDR2 FQNNGV. The CDR3 is 12 amino acids. The CDR3 nucleotides are TGTGCCGCGACTAGCGGGGCAGATACGCAGTATTTT. Its protein product is CAATSGADTQYF.

Notes on this clone: Other DNA sequences in this specimen translate into the identical CDR3. The chain has TRBV5-4 and TRBJ1-1, with D maybe TRBD1 (5 bases). This CDR3 is built from 14 residues. Germline assignment: CDR1 SGHNT and CDR2 YYREEE (reference sequence). V lost 2 bases to trimming and J lost 1 base, with 9 bases between them. The DNA for the CDR3 is TGTGCCAGCAGCTTCGGGACGGCGAACACTGAAGCTTTCTTT. Its translation is CASSFGTANTEAFF. Together with reference TRBV5-4 and TRBJ1-1, the CDR3 gives the full variable domain: ETGVTQSPTHLIKTRGQQVTLRCSSQSGHNTVSWYQQALGQGPQFIFQYYREEENGRGNFPPRFSGLQFPNYSSELNVNALELDDSALYLCASSFGTANTEAFFGQGTRLTVV.